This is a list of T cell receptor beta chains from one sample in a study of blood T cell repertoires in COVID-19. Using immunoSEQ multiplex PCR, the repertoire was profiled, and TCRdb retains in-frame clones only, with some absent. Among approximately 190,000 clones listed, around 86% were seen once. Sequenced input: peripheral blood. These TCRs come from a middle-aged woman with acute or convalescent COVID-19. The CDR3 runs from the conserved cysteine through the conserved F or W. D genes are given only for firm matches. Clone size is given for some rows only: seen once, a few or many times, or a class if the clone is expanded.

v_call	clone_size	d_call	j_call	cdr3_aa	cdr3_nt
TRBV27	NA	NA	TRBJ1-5	CASSSRGFSSQPQHF	TGTGCCAGCAGTTCCAGGGGATTTTCGAGCCAGCCCCAGCATTTT
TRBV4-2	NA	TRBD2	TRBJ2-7	CASSQGLAGTYEQYF	TGTGCCAGCAGCCAAGGGCTAGCGGGGACCTACGAGCAGTACTTC
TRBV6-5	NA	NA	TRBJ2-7	CASSRGRGEREQYF	TGTGCCAGCAGTAGAGGCAGGGGTGAGCGTGAGCAGTACTTC
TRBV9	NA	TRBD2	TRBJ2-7	CASSPRLAGVGYEQYF	TGTGCCAGCAGCCCCCGACTAGCGGGGGTGGGCTACGAGCAGTACTTC
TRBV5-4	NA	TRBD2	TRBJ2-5	CASSSNSLAGAETQYF	TGTGCCAGCAGCTCCAATTCACTAGCGGGAGCAGAGACCCAGTACTTC
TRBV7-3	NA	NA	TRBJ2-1	CASSRDFNYNEQFF	TGTGCCAGCAGCCGGGATTTCAACTACAATGAGCAGTTCTTC
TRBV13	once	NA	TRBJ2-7	CASSLGGGQYEQYF	TGTGCCAGCAGCTTAGGCGGGGGTCAGTACGAGCAGTACTTC
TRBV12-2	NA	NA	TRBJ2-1	CASRPVIRAGGSYNEQFF	TGTGCAAGTCGCCCCGTAATACGGGCGGGAGGTTCCTACAATGAGCAGTTCTTC
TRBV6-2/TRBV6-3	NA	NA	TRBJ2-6	CASSMEDSGANVLTF	TGTGCCAGCAGTATGGAGGACTCTGGGGCCAACGTCCTGACTTTC
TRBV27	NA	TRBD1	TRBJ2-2	CASKLTGVGELFF	TGTGCCAGCAAATTGACAGGGGTCGGGGAGCTGTTTTTT
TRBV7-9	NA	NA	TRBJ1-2	CASSLGQNYGYTF	TGTGCCAGCAGCCTTGGACAGAACTATGGCTACACCTTC
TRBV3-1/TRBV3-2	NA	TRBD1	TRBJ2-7	CASSPRTGAEQYF	TGTGCCAGCAGCCCACGGACAGGGGCCGAGCAGTACTTC
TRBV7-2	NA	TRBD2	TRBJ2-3	CASSAFGREDTQYF	TGTGCCAGCAGCGCCTTTGGGCGGGAGGATACGCAGTATTTT
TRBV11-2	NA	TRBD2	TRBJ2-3	CASIPGLAGAHNTQYF	TGTGCCAGCATCCCTGGACTAGCGGGGGCCCACAATACGCAGTATTTT
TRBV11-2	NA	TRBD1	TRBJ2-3	CASSRGGQPQDTQYF	TGTGCCAGCAGCCGAGGGGGCCAACCCCAAGATACGCAGTATTTT
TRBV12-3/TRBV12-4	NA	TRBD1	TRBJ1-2	CASSFQGAGYTF	TGTGCCAGCAGTTTTCAGGGGGCTGGCTACACCTTC
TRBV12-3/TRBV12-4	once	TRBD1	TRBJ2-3	CASSRRDSITQYF	TGTGCCAGCAGCCGAAGGGACAGTATTACGCAGTATTTT
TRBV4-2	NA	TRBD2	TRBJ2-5	CASSPGASGPRVGVETQYF	TGTGCCAGCAGCCCCGGGGCTAGCGGGCCTAGGGTGGGGGTAGAGACCCAGTACTTC
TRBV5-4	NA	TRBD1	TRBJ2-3	CASSTGAGTDTQYF	TGTGCCAGCAGTACAGGGGCCGGGACAGATACGCAGTATTTT
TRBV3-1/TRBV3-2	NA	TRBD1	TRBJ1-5	CASSQGQGGGGNQPQHF	TGTGCCAGCAGCCAAGGGCAGGGGGGAGGAGGCAATCAGCCCCAGCATTTT
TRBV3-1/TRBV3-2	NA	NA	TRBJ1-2	CASSRGGDGYTF	TGTGCCAGCAGCCGGGGAGGTGATGGCTACACCTTC
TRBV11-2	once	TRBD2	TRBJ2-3	CASSPLAGGPLSTADTQYF	TGTGCCAGCAGCCCACTAGCGGGGGGGCCTCTGAGCACTGCAGATACGCAGTATTTT
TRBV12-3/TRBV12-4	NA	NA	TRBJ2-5	CASSYRETQYF	TGTGCCAGCAGTTACAGGGAGACCCAGTACTTC
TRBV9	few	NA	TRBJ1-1	CASSVAAAGAFF	TGTGCCAGCAGCGTAGCGGCCGCGGGAGCTTTCTTT
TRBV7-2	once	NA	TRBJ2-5	CASSNRDSGQETQYF	TGTGCCAGCAGCAACCGGGACTCCGGGCAAGAGACCCAGTACTTC
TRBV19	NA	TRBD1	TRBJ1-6	CAAGTGGSPLHF	TGTGCCGCCGGGACAGGGGGTTCACCCCTCCACTTT
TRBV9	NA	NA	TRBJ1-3	CASSIRGDGNTIYF	TGTGCCAGCAGCATAAGGGGCGATGGAAACACCATATATTTT
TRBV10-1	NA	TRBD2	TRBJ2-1	CASMVAGLPHEQFF	TGCGCCAGCATGGTAGCGGGACTACCCCATGAGCAGTTCTTC
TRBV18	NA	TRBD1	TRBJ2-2	CASSPQGAVTGELFF	TGTGCCAGCTCACCACAGGGGGCGGTCACCGGGGAGCTGTTTTTT
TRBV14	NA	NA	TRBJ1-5	CASSRGGGWNQPQHF	TGTGCCAGCAGCCGAGGGGGGGGGTGGAATCAGCCCCAGCATTTT
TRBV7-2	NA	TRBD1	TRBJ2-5	CASSLGQGLWETQYF	TGTGCCAGCAGCTTGGGACAGGGTTTGTGGGAGACCCAGTACTTC
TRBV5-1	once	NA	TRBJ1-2	CASSLGPPGGYTF	TGCGCCAGCAGCTTAGGTCCTCCGGGTGGCTACACCTTC
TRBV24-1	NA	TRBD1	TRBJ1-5	CATSDWTGTGFGQPQHF	TGTGCCACCAGTGATTGGACCGGGACAGGGTTTGGTCAGCCCCAGCATTTT
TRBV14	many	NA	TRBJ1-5	CASSQGGDHNQPQHF	TGTGCCAGCAGCCAAGGGGGAGATCACAATCAGCCCCAGCATTTT
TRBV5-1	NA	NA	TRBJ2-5	CASSLRGGQETQYF	TGCGCCAGCAGCTTGAGAGGGGGCCAAGAGACCCAGTACTTC
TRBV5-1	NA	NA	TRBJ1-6	CASSTRGGENSPLHF	TGCGCCAGCAGCACCCGAGGGGGGGAGAATTCACCCCTCCACTTT